This passage covers 28 T cell receptor beta chains from one sample sequenced in a study of technical replicates of blood from a handful of donors. The data were produced by immunoSEQ multiplex PCR, yet TCRdb's version contains in-frame clones alone and is incomplete. The sample includes tens of thousands of clones, roughly nine tenths of them seen just once. The sample was PBMCs. The receptors originated from a human donor in good health. Some clones in this sample may be carry-over from other donors' samples.

This clone was detected once. The chain recombines TRBV5-1 with TRBJ2-7, with 7 bases matching TRBD2. The CDR3 is 15 amino acids. The V and J ends lost 2 bases and 4 bases, in that order; junction bases with no gene match: 9. Looked up from germline, CDR1 is SGHRS and CDR2 is YFSETQ. CDR3: CASSLTTAGNYEQYF. CDR3 DNA sequence: TGCGCCAGCAGCTTAACGACAGCGGGAAATTACGAGCAGTACTTC. The full variable domain, in which reference TRBV5-1 and TRBJ2-7 provide the parts outside the CDR3, is KAGVTQTPRYLIKTRGQQVTLSCSPISGHRSVSWYQQTPGQGLQFLFEYFSETQRNKGNFPGRFSGRQFSNSRSEMNVSTLELGDSALYLCASSLTTAGNYEQYFGPGTRLTVT.

V usage is TRBV9 and J usage is TRBJ2-1; no reliable D call. CDR3 size: 12 residues. V lost 0 bases and J 12 bases, leaving 10 bases between the germline ends. Germline V CDR1 and CDR2: SGDLS, YYNGEE. The CDR3 coding sequence is TGTGCCAGCAGCGTAGACGGGTTGGTGCAGTTCTTC. Translated: CASSVDGLVQFF. The variable domain in full, with the rest retrieved from reference TRBV9 and TRBJ2-1, is DSGVTQTPKHLITATGQRVTLRCSPRSGDLSVYWYQQSLDQGLQFLIQYYNGEERAKGNILERFSAQQFPDLHSELNLSSLELGDSALYFCASSVDGLVQFFGPGTRLTVL.

This chain links TRBV4-1 with TRBJ1-6; the D is unclear. Per germline, CDR1 MGHRA and CDR2 YSYEKL. This CDR3 has 13 residues. Trimming stripped 7 bases from V and 7 bases from J, with 11 bases between. The CDR3 loop reads CASKAGRNSPLHF. CDR3 coding DNA: TGCGCCAGCAAGGCTGGGAGAAATTCACCCCTCCACTTT.

The chain recombines TRBV7-2 with TRBJ2-2; 8 bases line up with TRBD2. The V and J ends lost 6 bases and 4 bases, in that order; junction bases with no gene match: 7. This CDR3 spans 15 amino acids. From germline, CDR1 is SGHTA and CDR2 FQGNSA. The CDR3 DNA sequence: TGTGCCAGCAGACCGGGGGGGACGGTCACCGGGGAGCTGTTTTTT. This encodes CASRPGGTVTGELFF.

The rearrangement joins TRBV7-2 to TRBJ2-7; 10 bases match TRBD2. Trimming at V came to 4 bases and at J to 7 bases, leaving 19 bases not matched to a gene. Germline V lookup: CDR1 SGHTA, CDR2 FQGNSA. The CDR3 is made up of 18 amino acids. CDR3 coding DNA: TGTGCCAGCAGCTCGCAGCCCGGGCTTCCTAGCGGGAGATTGGAGCAGTACTTC. This translates into CASSSQPGLPSGRLEQYF. The whole variable domain, filled in from reference TRBV7-2 and TRBJ2-7, reads GAGVSQSPSNKVTEKGKDVELRCDPISGHTALYWYRQSLGQGLEFLIYFQGNSAPDKSGLPSDRFSAERTGGSVSTLTIQRTQQEDSAVYLCASSSQPGLPSGRLEQYFGPGTRLTVT.

As for this clone: Other DNA sequences in the sample encode the same CDR3. The DNA of the CDR3 is TGTGCCAGCAGCGGGGGACAGGGGGCTCGGAATGAGCAGTTCTTC. Its protein is CASSGGQGARNEQFF. The rearrangement links TRBV2 to TRBJ2-1; 12 bases line up with TRBD1. Germline V gene sequence: CDR1 SNHLY, CDR2 FYNNEI. The CDR3 length is 15 residues. With 6 bases clipped from V and 7 bases from J, the junction kept 7 bases outside the gene matches.

The V and J genes are TRBV19 and TRBJ2-7, with a possible D match to TRBD2 (5 bases). Trimming removed 5 bases at V and 6 bases at J, with 17 bases between. The V gene's germline CDR1 is LNHDA and CDR2 SQIVND (reference sequence). The CDR3 covers 14 residues. The CDR3 bases are TGTGCCAGTAGTTCGGGGTGGGGTTCTCTCGAGCAGTACTTC. This translates into CASSSGWGSLEQYF.

The J gene is TRBJ2-7, the V gene TRBV7-2; 9 nucleotides line up with TRBD1. CDR3 length equals 14 residues. The V segment lost 0 bases and the J segment 7 bases; nucleotides outside the gene matches: 4. Germline loops: CDR1 SGHTA, CDR2 FQGNSA. This chain's CDR3 is CASSLAGTGIEQYF. The DNA for the CDR3 is TGTGCCAGCAGCTTAGCCGGGACAGGGATAGAGCAGTACTTC.

The rearrangement links TRBV5-4 to TRBJ2-1, with D uncertain. The length of the CDR3 is 14 residues. Trimming shortened V by 4 bases and J by 1 base, and 9 bases separated the two germline ends. Germline V gene lookup returns CDR1 SGHNT and CDR2 YYREEE (reference sequence). CDR3 sequence: CASSPTDSYNEQFF. The CDR3 DNA sequence: TGTGCCAGCAGCCCTACAGATTCCTACAATGAGCAGTTCTTC.

The chain links TRBV27 to TRBJ2-7; 8 nucleotides match TRBD1. The CDR3 contains 15 residues. Losses at the gene ends were 6 bases for V and 6 bases for J; bases not matched to a gene: 13. CDR1 and CDR2 (germline): MNHEY, SMNVEV (reference sequence). The CDR3 loop is CASSPGGTTGAEQYF. The DNA for the CDR3 is TGTGCCAGCAGCCCCGGGGGAACGACAGGGGCCGAGCAGTACTTC.

This clone was observed a handful of times. This chain connects TRBV6-1 to TRBJ2-7, with a possible D match to TRBD1 (5 bases). Germline V gene sequence: CDR1 MNHNS, CDR2 SASEGT. The CDR3 consists of 12 residues. Deletions cut 8 bases from V and 7 bases from J, with 15 bases between. The CDR3 DNA follows: TGTGCCAGCGGAGCAGGGATTTGGGAGCAGTACTTC. It encodes CASGAGIWEQYF.

The chain uses TRBV7-2 and TRBJ1-2, with D possibly TRBD1 on 6 matching bases. The CDR3 is made up of 15 amino acids. Trimming took 4 bases from V and 4 from J, leaving 16 bases between them. The germline gives CDR1 SGHTA, CDR2 FQGNSA. The CDR3 sequence is CASSSSNQGIYGYTF. Here the CDR3 DNA reads TGTGCCAGCAGCTCCTCCAACCAGGGGATCTATGGCTACACCTTC.

The sample holds a few counts of this clone. The V gene is TRBV19, the J gene TRBJ1-1, with D unresolved. Trimming pared 3 bases from V and 2 bases from J, leaving 7 bases between. From germline, CDR1 is LNHDA and CDR2 SQIVND (reference sequence). The CDR3 spans 13 residues. In DNA form, the CDR3 reads TGTGCCAGTAGTATTAACAGCAACACTGAAGCTTTCTTT. Protein product: CASSINSNTEAFF.

J is TRBJ2-7 and V is TRBV15; 8 bases fit TRBD2. The CDR3 is 15 amino acids. Trimming at V came to 5 bases and at J to 2 bases, leaving 8 bases not matched to a gene. Germline CDR1 is LNHNV and CDR2 is YYDKDF (reference sequence). CDR3: CATSPPGAGAYEQYF. The CDR3 DNA is TGTGCCACCAGCCCCCCCGGAGCGGGGGCCTACGAGCAGTACTTC. The full variable domain, its missing parts supplied by reference TRBV15 and TRBJ2-7, is DAMVIQNPRYQVTQFGKPVTLSCSQTLNHNVMYWYQQKSSQAPKLLFHYYDKDFNNEADTPDNFQSRRPNTSFCFLDIRSPGLGDTAMYLCATSPPGAGAYEQYFGPGTRLTVT.

Only one count was recorded for this clone. The J gene is TRBJ2-1, the V gene TRBV4-3; 10 bases line up with TRBD1. This CDR3 region has 13 residues. CDR1 and CDR2 (germline): LGHNA, YSLEER. Germline trimming cut 6 bases from V and 9 bases from J; bases unmatched to any gene: 5. CDR3 residues: CASRPTGGVEQFF. Here the CDR3 DNA reads TGCGCCAGCAGACCGACAGGGGGCGTTGAGCAGTTCTTC.

This clone was picked up one time. The chain couples TRBV5-1 to TRBJ2-5; 8 nucleotides line up with TRBD1. The J segment lost 2 bases and the V segment lost 3 bases, leaving 6 bases of the junction unmatched. The CDR3 has 15 amino acids. Germline lookup yields CDR1 SGHRS and CDR2 YFSETQ. The CDR3 sequence: CASSSPRTGQETQYF. The CDR3 bases are TGCGCCAGCAGCTCACCTCGGACAGGGCAAGAGACCCAGTACTTC.

The gene calls are TRBV25-1 and TRBJ2-5; 9 nucleotides align to TRBD1. The CDR3 is made up of 15 amino acids. The J segment lost 5 bases and the V segment lost 1 base, leaving 5 bases of the junction unmatched. Germline CDR1 is MGHDK and CDR2 is SYGVNS. The CDR3 DNA is TGTGCCAGCAGTGAATTTAGGGGACAGGGTGAGACCCAGTACTTC. Translation: CASSEFRGQGETQYF.

The rearrangement joins TRBV23-1 to TRBJ2-7, with 10 bases identical to TRBD2. TRBV23-1 is placed among ORFs of uncertain function. The CDR3 runs to 17 residues. The V segment lost 5 bases and the J segment 6 bases; nucleotides outside the gene matches: 16. The CDR3 spells CASSYVTGLAVRCEQYF. The CDR3 DNA follows: TGCGCCAGCAGTTACGTGACCGGACTAGCGGTGAGGTGCGAGCAGTACTTC.

This clone was seen once. The V call is TRBV6-5, the J call TRBJ2-3; a weak D match, TRBD2 (6 bases). The CDR3 is made up of 14 amino acids. V gave up 7 bases and J gave up 3 bases, with 14 bases separating them. The germline V gene encodes CDR1 MNHEY and CDR2 SVGAGI. As DNA, the CDR3 is TGTGCCAGCAAGACGGGAGTTCGTACAGATACGCAGTATTTT. It is translated as CASKTGVRTDTQYF.

V and J are TRBV7-2 and TRBJ1-3; tentatively, D is TRBD1 (5 bases). The CDR3 has 14 amino acids. Germline CDR1 and CDR2: SGHTA and FQGNSA. Deletions cut 5 bases from V and 5 bases from J, with 13 bases between. The CDR3 DNA follows: TGTGCCAGCAGCCCCGACAGAGGAAGAAACACCATATATTTT. As protein: CASSPDRGRNTIYF.

The chain links TRBV30 to TRBJ1-2; weak D call: TRBD1 (5 bases). This CDR3 spans 16 amino acids. Trimming removed 3 bases at V and 6 bases at J, with 23 bases between. In germline, CDR1 is GTSNPN, CDR2 SVGIG (reference sequence). In DNA form, the CDR3 reads TGTGCCTGGAGCCCGCGCCAGACAGCCTATCCTAATGGCTACACCTTC. Its protein product is CAWSPRQTAYPNGYTF.

The chain is built from TRBV4-1 and TRBJ1-6; D is undetermined. This CDR3 spans 12 amino acids. Trimming shortened V by 0 bases and J by 11 bases, and 5 bases separated the two germline ends. Germline values: CDR1 MGHRA, CDR2 YSYEKL. CDR3 in amino acids: CASSQDIAPLHF. CDR3 sequence (DNA): TGCGCCAGCAGCCAAGATATCGCACCCCTCCACTTT.

The chain carries TRBV7-2 and TRBJ2-6, with D unclear. V was clipped by 1 base and J by 0 bases, with 7 bases between them. The CDR3 runs 16 residues. CDR1 and CDR2 (germline): SGHTA, FQGNSA. CDR3 bases: TGTGCCAGCAGCTTAGACTTACTCTCTGGGGCCAACGTCCTGACTTTC. Translating it yields CASSLDLLSGANVLTF.

V and J are TRBV11-2 and TRBJ1-6; 9 nucleotides match TRBD1. From germline, CDR1 is SGHAT and CDR2 FQNNGV. V gave up 5 bases and J gave up 7 bases; unmatched junction bases: 6. CDR3 length: 15 residues. The CDR3 DNA reads as TGTGCCAGCAGCGGGGGGACAGGGTTAAATTCACCCCTCCACTTT. Its protein product is CASSGGTGLNSPLHF.

The V and J genes are TRBV7-9 and TRBJ2-7; D possibly corresponds to TRBD2 (6 bases). Germline values: CDR1 SEHNR, CDR2 FQNEAQ (reference sequence). The CDR3 extends over 13 amino acids. V shed 5 bases and J shed 1 base, with 9 bases lying between them. CDR3 loop: CASSPGGSYEQYF. In DNA, the CDR3 is TGTGCCAGCAGCCCTGGGGGGTCCTACGAGCAGTACTTC. Full variable domain (remainder filled in from reference TRBV7-9 and TRBJ2-7): DTGVSQNPRHKITKRGQNVTFRCDPISEHNRLYWYRQTLGQGPEFLTYFQNEAQLEKSRLLSDRFSAERPKGSFSTLEIQRTEQGDSAMYLCASSPGGSYEQYFGPGTRLTVT.

The count of this clone is one. The chain combines TRBV5-1 with TRBJ2-7; the match to TRBD1 covers 8 bases. The CDR3 spans 15 residues. Germline CDR1 and CDR2: SGHRS and YFSETQ. V dropped 4 bases and J dropped 0; count of bases not matched to a gene: 6. The CDR3 DNA sequence: TGCGCCAGCAGCAGGGACAGGCCGAGCTCCTACGAGCAGTACTTC. Translating it yields CASSRDRPSSYEQYF.

The CDR3, as DNA: TGTGCCAGCAGCTTAGCGGCAGGGGTTGTCGGGGAGCTGTTTTTT. It codes for CASSLAAGVVGELFF. This chain connects TRBV7-8 to TRBJ2-2, with D perhaps TRBD1 (6 bases). Trimming took 0 bases from V and 7 from J, leaving 12 bases between them. The CDR3 totals 15 residues. Germline V lookup: CDR1 SGHVS, CDR2 FQNEAQ.

The chain has TRBV6-5 and TRBJ2-7; D unclear. From germline, CDR1 is MNHEY and CDR2 SVGAGI. The CDR3 consists of 16 residues. Trimming pared 2 bases from V and 4 bases from J, leaving 18 bases between. The CDR3 DNA sequence: TGTGCCAGCAGTTACAGAAGCCCAAACGGGTGGTACGAGCAGTACTTC. Amino acid sequence: CASSYRSPNGWYEQYF.